These T cell receptor beta chains were read from a single sample in a study of T cells in Graves' hyperthyroidism and ophthalmopathy. MiXCR, run by TCRdb on the multiplex PCR reads, gives a single entry per CDR3 protein. The sample lists 550,000 to 700,000 distinct CDR3 sequences, roughly 14% occurring once. The material sequenced was blood. Every receptor here comes from a woman aged 40 to 55 with Graves' ophthalmopathy. The CDR3 runs from the conserved cysteine through the conserved F or W. A D gene is named only where the DNA matches it firmly. Rows may omit the clone size; those that give it use once, few, many or a size class.

j_gene,v_gene,d_gene,abundance,CDR3nt,CDR3aa
TRBJ1-2,TRBV6-5,NA,many,TGTGCCAGCAGTTCTTACGGGGGGGCCCAAGAAGGCTACACCTTC,CASSSYGGAQEGYTF
TRBJ2-7,TRBV5-1,TRBD1,NA,TGCGCCAGCAGTTACAGGGGACCCTTAAGCACCTACGAGCAGTACTTC,CASSYRGPLSTYEQYF
TRBJ2-7,TRBV20-1,NA,many,TGCAGTGCTAGACCGAAACAGAGGGCCTACAGCTTCTACGAGCAGTACTTC,CSARPKQRAYSFYEQYF
TRBJ2-7,TRBV5-1,NA,few,TGCGCCAGCAGCTACTCCCTAGAGTCCTACGAGCAGTACTTC,CASSYSLESYEQYF
TRBJ2-7,TRBV28,TRBD1,few,TGTGCCAGCAGTTTATCGGACAGGGGGGGGGAGCAGTACTTC,CASSLSDRGGEQYF
TRBJ1-2,TRBV29-1,NA,many,TGCAGCGTGGCCGCACCGGGTCTTAGCTCGAACTATGGCTACACCTTC,CSVAAPGLSSNYGYTF
TRBJ2-4,TRBV6-1,NA,few,TGTGCCAGCAGTGAAGCAGGGGTGGGCGACATTCAGTACTTC,CASSEAGVGDIQYF
TRBJ2-2,TRBV20-1,NA,many,TGCAGTGCTAGCTTCCCGGGGACCGGGGAGCTGTTTTTT,CSASFPGTGELFF
TRBJ2-2,TRBV24-1,NA,many,TGTGCCACCAGTGATTTACAGGGAAACACCGGGGAGCTGTTTTTT,CATSDLQGNTGELFF
TRBJ1-3,TRBV9,NA,few,TGTGCCAGCAACGTATCCGGGGCTGGAAACACCATATATTTT,CASNVSGAGNTIYF